This T cell receptor (beta chain) was recovered during a study of identical twins. Template switching added a universal primer binding site, and final cDNA carried unique molecular identifiers. Each CDR3 protein is one row after TCRdb ran MiXCR on the 5' RACE reads. This table has some 270,000 distinct CDR3 sequences, about 8.5% appearing once. This clonotype was counted between two and nine times. This CDR3 comprises 13 residues. The germline CDR1 and CDR2 sequences are SGHTA and FQGTGA. With V trimmed by 5 bases and J by 4 bases, 4 bases remained unmatched. A further study also used this sample, focusing on yellow fever vaccine responses in identical twins.

The material sequenced was CD8+ T cells sorted from blood. This TCR came from a woman aged 18 to 35 in good health. The rearrangement links TRBV7-3 to TRBJ1-1, with 7 bases lining up with TRBD1. Here the CDR3 DNA reads TGTGCCAGCAGCGAACAGGGGTTCACTGAAGCTTTCTTT. Residues: CASSEQGFTEAFF.